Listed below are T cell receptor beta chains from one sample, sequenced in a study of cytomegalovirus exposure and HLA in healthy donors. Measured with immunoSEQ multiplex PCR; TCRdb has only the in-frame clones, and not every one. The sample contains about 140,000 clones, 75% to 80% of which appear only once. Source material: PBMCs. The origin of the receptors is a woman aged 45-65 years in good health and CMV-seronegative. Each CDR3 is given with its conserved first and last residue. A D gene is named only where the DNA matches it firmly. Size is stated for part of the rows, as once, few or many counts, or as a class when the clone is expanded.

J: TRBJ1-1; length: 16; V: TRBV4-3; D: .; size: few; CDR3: CASSQDSEGSSTEAFF; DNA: TGCGCCAGCAGCCAAGATTCGGAGGGGTCAAGCACTGAAGCTTTCTTT
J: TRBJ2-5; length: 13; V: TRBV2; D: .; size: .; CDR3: CASRATRSQTQYF; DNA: TGTGCCAGCAGAGCCACTAGATCTCAGACCCAGTACTTC
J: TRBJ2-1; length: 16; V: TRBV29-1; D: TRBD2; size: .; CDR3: CSVGRSGGALYNEQFF; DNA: TGCAGCGTTGGAAGAAGCGGGGGGGCATTGTACAATGAGCAGTTCTTC
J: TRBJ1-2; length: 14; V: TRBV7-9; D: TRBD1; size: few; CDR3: CASTRGRGPYGYTF; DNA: TGTGCCAGCACCCGGGGCAGGGGGCCATATGGCTACACCTTC
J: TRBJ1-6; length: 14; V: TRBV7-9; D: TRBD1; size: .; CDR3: CASSLEQGDSPLHF; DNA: TGTGCCAGCAGCTTAGAACAGGGGGACTCACCCCTCCACTTT
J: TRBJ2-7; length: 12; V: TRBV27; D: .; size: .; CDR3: CATPSNRNEQYF; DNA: TGTGCCACTCCATCTAACCGCAACGAGCAGTACTTC
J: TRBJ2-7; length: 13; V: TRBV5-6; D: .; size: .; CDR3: CASSTRTTGEQYF; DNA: TGTGCCAGCAGCACGAGGACCACGGGGGAGCAGTACTTC
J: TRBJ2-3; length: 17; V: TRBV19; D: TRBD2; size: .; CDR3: CASSIEGTSGGQDTQYF; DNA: TGTGCCAGTAGTATAGAGGGGACTAGCGGGGGGCAAGATACGCAGTATTTT
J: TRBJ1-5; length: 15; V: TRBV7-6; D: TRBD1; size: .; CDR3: CASSLEQGFFQPQHF; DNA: TGTGCCAGCAGCTTGGAACAGGGGTTCTTTCAGCCCCAGCATTTT
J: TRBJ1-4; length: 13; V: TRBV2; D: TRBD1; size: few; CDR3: CASNDRGLGKLFF; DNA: TGTGCCAGCAATGACAGGGGGCTTGGGAAACTGTTTTTT
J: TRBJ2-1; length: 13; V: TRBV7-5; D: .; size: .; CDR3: CASSLGGFNEQFF; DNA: TGTGCCAGCAGCCTTGGAGGATTCAATGAGCAGTTCTTC
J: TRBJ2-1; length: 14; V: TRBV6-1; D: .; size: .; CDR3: CASCVTAGLDEQFF; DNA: TGTGCCAGCTGTGTCACAGCGGGCCTCGATGAGCAGTTCTTC
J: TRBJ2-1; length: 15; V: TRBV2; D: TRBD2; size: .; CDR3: CASSEETAGDNEQFF; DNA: TGTGCCAGCAGTGAGGAGACAGCGGGGGACAATGAGCAGTTCTTC
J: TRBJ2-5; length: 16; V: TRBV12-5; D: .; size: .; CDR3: CASGLTPLSWSGTQYF; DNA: TGTGCTAGTGGTTTGACCCCCTTGAGCTGGTCGGGGACCCAGTACTTC
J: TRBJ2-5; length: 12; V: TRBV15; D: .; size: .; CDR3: CATSRDLETQYF; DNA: TGTGCCACCAGCAGAGATCTGGAGACCCAGTACTTC
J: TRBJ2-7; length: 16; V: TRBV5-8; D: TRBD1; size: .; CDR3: CASSLEWGTGAYEQYF; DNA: TGTGCCAGCAGCTTGGAGTGGGGGACAGGGGCCTACGAGCAGTACTTC
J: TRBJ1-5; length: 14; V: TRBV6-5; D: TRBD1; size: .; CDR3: CASSQTGMHQPQHF; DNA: TGTGCCAGCAGCCAGACAGGGATGCATCAGCCCCAGCATTTT
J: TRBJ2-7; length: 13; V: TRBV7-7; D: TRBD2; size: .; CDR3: CASGLGGVYEQYF; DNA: TGTGCTAGCGGGCTTGGGGGGGTATACGAGCAGTACTTC
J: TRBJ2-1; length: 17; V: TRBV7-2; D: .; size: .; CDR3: CASSLDMGDYIYNEQFF; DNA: TGTGCCAGCAGCTTAGATATGGGAGACTACATCTACAATGAGCAGTTCTTC
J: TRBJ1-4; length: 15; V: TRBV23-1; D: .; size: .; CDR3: CASSQSRYAWRKLFF; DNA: TGCGCCAGCAGTCAATCCAGGTATGCATGGCGAAAACTGTTTTTT
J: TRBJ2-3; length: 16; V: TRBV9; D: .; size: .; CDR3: CASSVVLDSSTDTQYF; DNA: TGTGCCAGCAGCGTAGTCCTGGACTCAAGCACAGATACGCAGTATTTT
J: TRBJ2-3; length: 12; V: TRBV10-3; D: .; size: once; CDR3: CAARGLEDTQYF; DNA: TGTGCTGCGAGGGGGTTGGAAGATACGCAGTATTTT
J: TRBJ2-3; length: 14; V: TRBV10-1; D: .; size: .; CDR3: CASSLAVTSDTQYF; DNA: TGCGCCAGCAGCTTAGCGGTGACATCCGATACGCAGTATTTT
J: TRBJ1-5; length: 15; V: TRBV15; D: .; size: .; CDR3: CATSREKQGNQPQHF; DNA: TGTGCCACCAGCAGAGAAAAACAGGGCAATCAGCCCCAGCATTTT
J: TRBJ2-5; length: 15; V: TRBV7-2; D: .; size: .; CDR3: CASSLAGRVFETQYF; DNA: TGTGCCAGCAGCTTAGCGGGGCGCGTTTTTGAGACCCAGTACTTC
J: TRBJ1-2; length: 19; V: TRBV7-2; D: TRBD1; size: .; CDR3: CASSPENGPMTGATYGYTF; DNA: TGTGCCAGCAGCCCCGAGAATGGGCCGATGACAGGGGCTACCTATGGCTACACCTTC
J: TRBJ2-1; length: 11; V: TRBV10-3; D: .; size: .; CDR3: CAISEDREEFF; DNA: TGTGCCATCAGTGAGGACAGGGAGGAGTTCTTC
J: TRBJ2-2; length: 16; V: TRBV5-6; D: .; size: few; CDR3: CASSLWVQVWSGELFF; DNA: TGTGCCAGCAGCCTTTGGGTTCAGGTGTGGTCTGGGGAGCTGTTTTTT
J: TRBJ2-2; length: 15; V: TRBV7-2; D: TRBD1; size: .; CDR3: CASSSGGTNTGELFF; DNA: TGTGCCAGCAGCTCAGGGGGCACGAACACCGGGGAGCTGTTTTTT
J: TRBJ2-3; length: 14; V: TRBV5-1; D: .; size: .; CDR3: CASTKGGVEDAQYF; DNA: TGCGCCAGCACCAAGGGCGGGGTGGAAGATGCGCAGTATTTT
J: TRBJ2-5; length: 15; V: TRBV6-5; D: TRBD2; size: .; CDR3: CASSYGGGAVKTQYF; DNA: TGTGCCAGCAGTTACGGCGGGGGGGCTGTGAAGACCCAGTACTTC
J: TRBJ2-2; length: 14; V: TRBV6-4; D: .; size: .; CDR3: CASSPGQNTGELFF; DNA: TGTGCCAGCAGCCCGGGACAGAACACCGGGGAGCTGTTTTTT
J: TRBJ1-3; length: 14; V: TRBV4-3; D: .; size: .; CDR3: CASSQSLSGNTIYF; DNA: TGCGCCAGCAGCCAGAGCCTCTCTGGAAACACCATATATTTT
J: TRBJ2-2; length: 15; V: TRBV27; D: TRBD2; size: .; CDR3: CASHTSAAYPGELFF; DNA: TGTGCCAGCCATACTAGCGCCGCATACCCCGGGGAGCTGTTTTTT
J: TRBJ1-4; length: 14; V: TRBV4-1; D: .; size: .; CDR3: CASSQDRTPEKLFF; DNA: TGCGCCAGCAGCCAAGATCGGACTCCTGAAAAACTGTTTTTT
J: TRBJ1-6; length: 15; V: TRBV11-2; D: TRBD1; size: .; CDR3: CASSLSTGPVSPLHF; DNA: TGTGCCAGCAGCCTATCGACAGGGCCGGTTTCACCCCTCCACTTT
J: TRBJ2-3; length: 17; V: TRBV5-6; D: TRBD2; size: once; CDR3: CASSLPTSGGGTDTQYF; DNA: TGTGCCAGCAGCTTACCGACTAGCGGGGGAGGCACAGATACGCAGTATTTT
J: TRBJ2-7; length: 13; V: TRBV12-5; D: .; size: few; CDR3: CASAEAASYEQYF; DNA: TGTGCTAGTGCCGAGGCAGCCTCCTACGAGCAGTACTTC
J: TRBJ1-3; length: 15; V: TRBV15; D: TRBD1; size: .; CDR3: CATSTGQGAGNTIYF; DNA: TGTGCCACCAGCACAGGACAGGGGGCTGGAAACACCATATATTTT
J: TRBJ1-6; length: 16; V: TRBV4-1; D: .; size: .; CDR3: CASSQDEGTRNSPLHF; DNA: TGCGCCAGCAGCCAAGATGAAGGTACGCGGAATTCACCCCTCCACTTT
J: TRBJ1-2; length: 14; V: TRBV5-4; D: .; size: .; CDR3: CASSLQGSNYGYTF; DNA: TGTGCCAGCAGCTTGCAGGGTTCTAACTATGGCTACACCTTC
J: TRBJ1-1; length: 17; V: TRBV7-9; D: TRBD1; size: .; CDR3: CASSLEAGGDYGTEAFF; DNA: TGTGCCAGCAGCTTAGAGGCAGGGGGCGATTATGGCACTGAAGCTTTCTTT
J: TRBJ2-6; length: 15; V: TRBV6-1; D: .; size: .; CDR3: CASTRQSSGANVLTF; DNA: TGTGCCAGTACAAGACAGAGCTCTGGGGCCAACGTCCTGACTTTC
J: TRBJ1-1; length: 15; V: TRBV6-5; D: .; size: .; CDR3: CASSSPAGANTEAFF; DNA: TGTGCCAGCAGTTCTCCGGCAGGGGCCAACACTGAAGCTTTCTTT
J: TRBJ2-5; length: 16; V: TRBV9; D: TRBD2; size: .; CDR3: CASSETSGGRPKTQYF; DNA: TGTGCCAGCAGCGAGACTAGCGGGGGCCGACCTAAAACCCAGTACTTC
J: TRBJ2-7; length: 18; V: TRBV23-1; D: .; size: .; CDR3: CASSHQSRGETGGDEQYF; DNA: TGCGCCAGCAGTCACCAGTCGCGGGGAGAAACCGGAGGGGACGAGCAGTACTTC
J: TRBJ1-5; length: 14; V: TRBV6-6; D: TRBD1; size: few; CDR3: CASMGQGVGQPQHF; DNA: TGTGCCAGCATGGGACAGGGGGTCGGTCAGCCCCAGCATTTT
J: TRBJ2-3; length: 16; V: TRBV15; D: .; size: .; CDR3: CATSREQDSSTDTQYF; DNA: TGTGCCACCAGCAGAGAACAGGACAGTAGCACAGATACGCAGTATTTT
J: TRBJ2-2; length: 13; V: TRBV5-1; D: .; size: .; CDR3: CASSANQAGELFF; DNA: TGCGCCAGCAGCGCCAATCAGGCCGGGGAGCTGTTTTTT
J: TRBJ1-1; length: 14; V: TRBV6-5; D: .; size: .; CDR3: CASSYSRTTTEAFF; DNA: TGTGCCAGCAGTTACTCCAGGACAACCACTGAAGCTTTCTTT